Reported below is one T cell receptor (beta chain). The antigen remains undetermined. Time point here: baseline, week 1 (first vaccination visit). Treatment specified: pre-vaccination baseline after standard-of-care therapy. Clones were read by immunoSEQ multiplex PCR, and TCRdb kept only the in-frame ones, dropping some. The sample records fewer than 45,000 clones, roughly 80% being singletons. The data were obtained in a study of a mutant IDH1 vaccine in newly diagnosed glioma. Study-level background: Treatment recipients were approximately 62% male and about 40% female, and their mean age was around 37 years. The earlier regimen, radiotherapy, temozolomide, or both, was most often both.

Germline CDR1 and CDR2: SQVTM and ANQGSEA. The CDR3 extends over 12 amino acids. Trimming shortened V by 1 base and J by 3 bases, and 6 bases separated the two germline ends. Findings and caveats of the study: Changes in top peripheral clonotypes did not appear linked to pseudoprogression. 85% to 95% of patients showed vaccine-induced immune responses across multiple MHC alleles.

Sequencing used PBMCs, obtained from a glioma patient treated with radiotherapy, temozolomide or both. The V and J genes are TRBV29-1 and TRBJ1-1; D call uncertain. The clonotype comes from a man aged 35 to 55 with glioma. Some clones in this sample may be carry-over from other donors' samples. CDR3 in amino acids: CSVEVSHTEAFF. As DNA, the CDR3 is TGCAGCGTTGAAGTAAGTCACACTGAAGCTTTCTTT.